The rows below give T cell receptor beta chains drawn from one sample of a study of blood T cell repertoires in COVID-19. TCRdb keeps only in-frame clones here, not all; method: immunoSEQ multiplex PCR. This sample yields more than 65,000 clones, of which around 83% are seen a single time; more than 9.5% belongs to the top ten. Sequenced: peripheral blood. The source is a woman of 80 years or more with acute or convalescent COVID-19. The CDR3 runs from the conserved cysteine through the conserved F or W. A D gene is named only where the DNA matches it firmly. Clone sizes are given selectively: once, few, many, or a class where the clone is expanded.

size	D	J	V	CDR3	DNA
NA	TRBD2	TRBJ2-1	TRBV14	CASSQDLGTSPINEQFF	TGTGCCAGCAGCCAAGATCTCGGGACTAGTCCCATCAATGAGCAGTTCTTC
few	TRBD1	TRBJ2-7	TRBV4-1	CASSPRDRVYEQYF	TGCGCCAGCAGCCCGCGAGACAGGGTCTACGAGCAGTACTTC
NA	TRBD1	TRBJ1-1	TRBV11-2	CASSLDRQGNTEAFF	TGTGCCAGCAGCTTAGATCGACAGGGGAACACTGAAGCTTTCTTT
NA	TRBD2	TRBJ2-5	TRBV19	CASRRAGGQETQYF	TGTGCCAGTAGAAGGGCGGGGGGGCAAGAGACCCAGTACTTC
NA	TRBD1	TRBJ2-1	TRBV5-1	CASSVPRDRDYNEQFF	TGCGCCAGCAGCGTCCCCCGGGACAGGGACTACAATGAGCAGTTCTTC
NA	NA	TRBJ2-7	TRBV11-3	CASSLRPGTFYEQYF	TGTGCCAGCAGCTTACGTCCCGGGACATTCTACGAGCAGTACTTC
once	NA	TRBJ2-1	TRBV18	CASSLTRGLQYNEQFF	TGTGCCAGCTCACTTACGAGGGGGTTGCAATACAATGAGCAGTTCTTC
NA	TRBD1	TRBJ1-1	TRBV5-1	CASSLEGTGVTEAFF	TGCGCCAGCAGCTTGGAAGGGACAGGGGTAACTGAAGCTTTCTTT
many	TRBD1	TRBJ1-1	TRBV4-1	CASSQETPDRGSSAFF	TGCGCCAGCAGCCAAGAAACGCCCGACAGGGGGTCCTCGGCTTTCTTT
once	NA	TRBJ2-5	TRBV7-9	CASSQEGGETQYF	TGTGCCAGCAGCCAAGAGGGCGGAGAGACCCAGTACTTC
NA	NA	TRBJ2-1	TRBV5-1	CASSLGSGPRNEQFF	TGCGCCAGCAGCTTGGGTAGCGGCCCTCGGAATGAGCAGTTCTTC
NA	TRBD1	TRBJ1-5	TRBV6-5	CASRQGASNQPQHF	TGTGCCAGCAGACAGGGGGCGAGCAATCAGCCCCAGCATTTT